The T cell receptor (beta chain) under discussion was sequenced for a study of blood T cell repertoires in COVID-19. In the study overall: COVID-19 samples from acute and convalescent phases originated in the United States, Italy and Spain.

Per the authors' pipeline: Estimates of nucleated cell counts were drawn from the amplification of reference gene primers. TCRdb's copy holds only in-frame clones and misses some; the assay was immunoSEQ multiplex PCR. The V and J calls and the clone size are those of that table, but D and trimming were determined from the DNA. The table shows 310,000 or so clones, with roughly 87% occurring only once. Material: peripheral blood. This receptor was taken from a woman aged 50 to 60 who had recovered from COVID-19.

The DNA of the CDR3 is TGTGCCACCAGTGATTCCAGAGCAGGGGGCCTCACCGGGGAGCTGTTTTTT. Translation: CATSDSRAGGLTGELFF. The chain recombines TRBV24-1 with TRBJ2-2; TRBD1 matches at 8 bases. CDR1 is KGHDR, CDR2 SFDVKD, per germline. The ends lost 2 bases at V and 4 bases at J; junction bases unmatched: 8. The CDR3 contains 17 residues.